These 29 T cell receptor beta chains were sequenced from one sample in a study of cytomegalovirus exposure and HLA in healthy donors. Primers included in the PCR were 60 Vbeta and 13 Jbeta primers. Sequenced by immunoSEQ multiplex PCR; TCRdb stores in-frame clones only, minus some. The data contain roughly 120,000 clones, around 10% of them singletons. The sample was PBMCs. The receptor set was obtained from a man younger than 40 in good health and CMV-seronegative.

This clone was observed a handful of times. This chain links TRBV5-5 with TRBJ1-3; D may be TRBD1 (5 bases). The V gene lost 4 bases and the J gene lost 1 base, with 15 bases spanning the gap. The length of the CDR3 is 16 residues. Germline V CDR1 and CDR2: SGHKS, YYEKEE (reference sequence). This chain's CDR3 is CASSPAGSLSGNTIYF. The CDR3 DNA reads as TGTGCCAGCAGCCCGGCAGGGTCTTTATCTGGAAACACCATATATTTT.

CDR3: CASSLPRPSLPGANVLTF. In DNA, the CDR3 is TGTGCCAGCAGCCTACCCCGCCCTAGTTTGCCTGGGGCCAACGTCCTGACTTTC. V is TRBV9 and J is TRBJ2-6; D is undetermined. Germline V gene data show CDR1 as SGDLS and CDR2 as YYNGEE. Trimming removed 4 bases at V and 2 bases at J, with 19 bases between. The CDR3 runs to 18 residues.

The chain has TRBV11-2 and TRBJ2-7; D not certain. V was clipped by 5 bases and J by 6 bases, with 8 bases between them. The CDR3 is made up of 11 amino acids. Germline assignment: CDR1 SGHAT and CDR2 FQNNGV. CDR3 loop: CASSRQREQYF. In DNA, the CDR3 is TGTGCCAGCAGCCGGCAGCGCGAGCAGTACTTC.

The rearrangement links TRBV7-9 to TRBJ1-1; D may be TRBD1 (6 bases). The CDR3 is made up of 17 amino acids. V dropped 1 base and J dropped 3 bases, with 18 bases sitting between them. CDR1 and CDR2 (germline): SEHNR, FQNEAQ (reference sequence). The CDR3 coding sequence is TGTGCCAGCAGCTTAGGGTTCGGGGCAGGGGTGGACACTGAAGCTTTCTTT. Its translation is CASSLGFGAGVDTEAFF.

The rearrangement joins TRBV28 to TRBJ2-1, with 9 bases fitting TRBD1. The CDR3 extends over 13 amino acids. Losses at the gene ends were 5 bases for V and 10 bases for J; bases not matched to a gene: 6. In germline, CDR1 is MDHEN, CDR2 SYDVKM. CDR3 nucleotide sequence: TGTGCCAGCAGTCCAACAGGGGGCGGGGAGCAGTTCTTC. Its protein is CASSPTGGGEQFF.

This chain joins TRBV5-1 and TRBJ2-1; TRBD2 agrees at 13 bases. V shed 4 bases, J shed 7 bases, and the junction held 8 bases outside the gene matches. The V gene's germline CDR1 is SGHRS and CDR2 YFSETQ. The CDR3 runs to 16 residues. CDR3 loop: CASSAGGTSGINEQFF. For the CDR3, the DNA is TGCGCCAGCAGCGCCGGTGGGACTAGCGGGATTAATGAGCAGTTCTTC.

Only a few counts were recorded for this clone. The genes are TRBV7-2 and TRBJ2-1, with 8 nucleotides matching TRBD2. The CDR3 is 15 residues long. Germline trimming cut 5 bases from V and 0 bases from J; bases unmatched to any gene: 3. Germline CDR1 and CDR2: SGHTA and FQGNSA. Here the CDR3 DNA reads TGTGCCAGCAGCGTCAGCGGGAGCTCCTACAATGAGCAGTTCTTC. This sequence encodes CASSVSGSSYNEQFF.

This clone was counted between two and nine times. The chain links TRBV10-3 to TRBJ1-1; TRBD1 aligns across 9 bases. This CDR3 spans 12 amino acids. V shed 6 bases and J 7 bases; nucleotides not matched to a gene: 3. Germline V gene sequence: CDR1 ENHRY, CDR2 SYGVKD. CDR3 sequence (DNA): TGTGCCATCAGGGAGACAGGGGGTGAAGCTTTCTTT. It codes for CAIRETGGEAFF.

This sequence joins TRBV29-1 and TRBJ1-5, with D hard to call. The CDR3 sequence is 13 residues long. Trimming pared 5 bases from V and 0 bases from J, leaving 8 bases between. Germline loops: CDR1 SQVTM, CDR2 ANQGSEA. CDR3: CSVRENSNQPQHF. The CDR3, as DNA: TGCAGCGTTCGGGAGAATAGCAATCAGCCCCAGCATTTT.

J is TRBJ2-5 and V is TRBV30; 8 bases line up with TRBD1. CDR1 and CDR2 from the germline V gene are GTSNPN and SVGIG (reference sequence). With V trimmed by 2 bases and J by 11 bases, 16 bases remained unmatched. CDR3 length equals 15 residues. CDR3 residues: CAWSIGSGRGLEQYF. The CDR3 DNA reads as TGTGCCTGGAGTATCGGAAGTGGCAGGGGGCTTGAGCAGTACTTC.

This clone was found a few times. CDR3 residues: CAWMEWQAQETQYF. In nucleotides, the CDR3 is TGTGCCTGGATGGAATGGCAGGCCCAAGAGACCCAGTACTTC. V gene TRBV30 combines with J gene TRBJ2-5; D uncertain. This CDR3 has 14 residues. Germline CDR1 and CDR2: GTSNPN and SVGIG (reference sequence). With 4 bases removed from V and 1 base from J, the gap between germline ends came to 13 bases. The whole variable domain, filled in from reference TRBV30 and TRBJ2-5, reads SQTIHQWPATLVQPVGSPLSLECTVEGTSNPNLYWYRQAAGRGLQLLFYSVGIGQISSEVPQNLSASRPQDRQFILSSKKLLLSDSGFYLCAWMEWQAQETQYFGPGTRLLVL.

The CDR3 DNA reads TGTGCCAGCAGCCCTCAATTCCCGCGGGAGGCCTACACCGGGGAGCTGTTTTTT. The encoded protein is CASSPQFPREAYTGELFF. J is TRBJ2-2 and V is TRBV7-6; TRBD2 matches 8 bases. The CDR3 loop spans 18 amino acids. The germline V gene encodes CDR1 SGHVS and CDR2 FNYEAQ. V was clipped by 5 bases and J by 3 bases; unmatched bases: 14.

This rearrangement joins TRBV27 to TRBJ2-7, with TRBD1 matching over 7 bases. Germline V CDR1 and CDR2: MNHEY, SMNVEV (reference sequence). The CDR3 contains 15 residues. The V gene end was trimmed by 2 bases and the J gene end by 3 bases; junction bases not matched to a gene: 7. The CDR3 DNA sequence: TGTGCCAGCAGTTTAGCCCCCCGACAGGGCTACGAGCAGTACTTC. This encodes CASSLAPRQGYEQYF.

This clone has just a few counts. The chain links TRBV2 to TRBJ2-5; D remains unclear. Germline CDR1 is SNHLY and CDR2 is FYNNEI. Trimming took off 4 bases at V and 1 base at J, with 7 bases between the two ends. This CDR3 region has 13 residues. CDR3 bases: TGTGCCAGCAGTGTTGGCAGCCAAGAGACCCAGTACTTC. Its translation is CASSVGSQETQYF.

The CDR3 region has the DNA TGCGCCAGCAGCTTGGGGCGGGGACCTTTGGATGAGCAGTTCTTC. It encodes CASSLGRGPLDEQFF. The rearrangement uses TRBV5-1 and TRBJ2-1; D perhaps matches TRBD2 (6 bases). The CDR3 length is 15 residues. Trimming stripped 0 bases from V and 8 bases from J, with 15 bases between. Per the germline V gene, CDR1 is SGHRS and CDR2 is YFSETQ.

This clone was recorded at least ten times. DNA for the CDR3: TGTGCTAGTGGTTTTCTACAGGGAGATCAGCCCCAGCATTTT. Translated, it gives CASGFLQGDQPQHF. The rearrangement joins TRBV12-5 to TRBJ1-5; a possible D gene is TRBD1 (6 bases). CDR3 size: 14 residues. The germline CDR1 and CDR2 sequences are LGHNT and FRNRAP. Trimming removed 3 bases at V and 5 bases at J, with 11 bases between.

This chain joins TRBV10-1 and TRBJ1-1; D gene uncertain. Germline CDR1 WNHNN, CDR2 SYGVQD (reference sequence). The CDR3 covers 14 residues. V was clipped by 1 base and J by 2 bases, with 8 bases between them. CDR3 protein: CASSEWGDNTEAFF. The CDR3 DNA reads TGCGCCAGCAGTGAGTGGGGAGATAACACTGAAGCTTTCTTT.

The rearrangement joins TRBV7-9 to TRBJ2-3; D is perhaps TRBD2 (5 bases). CDR1 and CDR2 from the germline V gene are SEHNR and FQNEAQ (reference sequence). The CDR3 length is 16 residues. Trimming pared 5 bases from V and 1 base from J, leaving 16 bases between. CDR3 sequence reads: CASSPSGLRGTDTQYF. CDR3 DNA sequence: TGTGCCAGCAGCCCGTCCGGACTTCGCGGCACAGATACGCAGTATTTT.

This chain uses TRBV7-9 with TRBJ2-2, with 9 bases that match TRBD1. The V segment lost 5 bases and the J segment 5 bases; nucleotides outside the gene matches: 6. The CDR3 length is 15 residues. From germline, CDR1 is SEHNR and CDR2 FQNEAQ (reference sequence). CDR3 coding DNA: TGTGCCAGCAGCCCCGGGACAGGGATTACCGGGGAGCTGTTTTTT. Its protein product is CASSPGTGITGELFF.

Only a few counts were recorded for this clone. This chain uses TRBV30 with TRBJ1-2; D is uncertain. CDR3 length: 16 residues. Germline loops: CDR1 GTSNPN, CDR2 SVGIG (reference sequence). V lost 2 bases and J lost 2, with 18 bases in between. The CDR3 spells CAWSPPVVPSNYGYTF. CDR3 nucleotides: TGTGCCTGGAGTCCCCCGGTTGTCCCCTCCAACTATGGCTACACCTTC.

J is TRBJ2-3 and V is TRBV23-1; D remains ambiguous. TRBV23-1 is placed among ORFs of uncertain function. Trimming took 4 bases from V and 5 from J, leaving 7 bases between them. The length of the CDR3 is 12 residues. The CDR3 here is CASSPPRDTQYF. In DNA form, the CDR3 reads TGCGCCAGCAGTCCTCCCCGAGATACGCAGTATTTT.

This clone was picked up a small number of times. The J gene is TRBJ2-7, the V gene TRBV7-6, with D maybe TRBD1 (5 bases). This CDR3 is built from 20 residues. CDR1 is SGHVS and CDR2 is FNYEAQ in the germline V gene. V shed 2 bases and J shed 6 bases, with 32 bases lying between them. In nucleotides, the CDR3 is TGTGCCAGCAGCTTATTTCCCCACCCCCGGTCCCGGACGCTTCAGGGCGAGCAGTACTTC. Translation: CASSLFPHPRSRTLQGEQYF.

The chain couples TRBV18 to TRBJ1-1; 7 nucleotides align to TRBD1. Germline CDR1 is KGHSH and CDR2 is LQKENI. After removal of 4 bases from V and 4 bases from J, the junction contained 9 bases not matched to a gene. The CDR3 spans 15 residues. The chain's CDR3 is CASSREGAMGTEAFF. Here the CDR3 DNA reads TGTGCCAGCTCACGCGAGGGGGCGATGGGCACTGAAGCTTTCTTT.

This clone has only a few counts. This sequence joins TRBV5-8 and TRBJ2-3; 12 bases match TRBD2. V dropped 4 bases and J dropped 7; count of bases not matched to a gene: 4. The CDR3 contains 14 residues. Looked up from germline, CDR1 is SGHTS and CDR2 is YDEGEE. This chain's CDR3 is CASSRTSGAHTQYF. CDR3 nucleotide sequence: TGTGCCAGCAGCCGGACTAGCGGGGCGCATACGCAGTATTTT.

This rearrangement joins TRBV28 to TRBJ1-5; a possible D gene is TRBD1 (6 bases). The V and J ends lost 3 bases and 1 base respectively, with 10 bases between them. Germline V gives CDR1 MDHEN, CDR2 SYDVKM. The CDR3 covers 15 residues. CDR3 sequence reads: CASSFLGASNQPQHF. Here the CDR3 DNA reads TGTGCCAGCAGTTTTTTGGGGGCAAGCAATCAGCCCCAGCATTTT.

This clone was detected a few times. The genes are TRBV20-1 and TRBJ1-4; no reliable D call. The CDR3 consists of 11 residues. Trimming cost V 1 base and J 8 bases, with 5 bases left between them. Germline V gives CDR1 DFQATT, CDR2 SNEGSKA (reference sequence). The CDR3 DNA is TGCAGTGCTAGAGTCCGGGAAAAACTGTTTTTT. Translated, it gives CSARVREKLFF.

The CDR3 region is CASSPSSGANVLTF. The CDR3 DNA reads TGTGCCAGCAGCCCCAGCTCTGGGGCCAACGTCCTGACTTTC. The chain has TRBV27 and TRBJ2-6; D is unresolved. Germline V CDR1 and CDR2: MNHEY, SMNVEV (reference sequence). The CDR3 has 14 residues. V lost 6 bases to trimming and J lost 0 bases, with 6 bases between them.

This clone appeared a few times. The J gene is TRBJ1-5, the V gene TRBV7-6; TRBD1 agrees at 7 bases. This CDR3 comprises 15 residues. Germline CDR1 is SGHVS and CDR2 is FNYEAQ. With 2 bases clipped from V and 4 bases from J, the junction kept 5 bases outside the gene matches. CDR3 DNA sequence: TGTGCCAGCAGCTTACAACAGGGGTTAAATCAGCCCCAGCATTTT. Translation: CASSLQQGLNQPQHF.

The genes are TRBV30 and TRBJ2-3, with 9 bases fitting TRBD2. V dropped 0 bases and J dropped 6; count of bases not matched to a gene: 7. Germline CDR1 and CDR2: GTSNPN and SVGIG (reference sequence). The CDR3 is 15 amino acids. CDR3 in amino acids: CAWSVGSGSLDTQYF. CDR3 DNA sequence: TGTGCCTGGAGTGTAGGTAGCGGGAGTTTGGATACGCAGTATTTT.